Many counts were recorded for the clone carrying this TCR beta chain. One entry per CDR3 protein, called by TCRdb with MiXCR from the RT-PCR reads. The sample holds more than 550,000 distinct CDR3 sequences, 13% to 15% seen once. Germline assignment: CDR1 SEHNR and CDR2 FQNEAQ (reference sequence). CDR3 length equals 17 residues. V lost 4 bases and J lost 0, with 16 bases in between. The sample consisted of memory CD4+ T cells from blood. The sequence was collected from a female donor in good health, serving as a healthy control. This rearrangement joins TRBV7-9 to TRBJ1-3; D not resolved. CDR3 DNA: TGTGCCAGCAGCTCTACCCTACAGTCTACCTCTGGAAACACCATATATTTT. Translating it yields CASSSTLQSTSGNTIYF.